This T cell receptor beta chain was captured in a study of identical twins. Per germline, CDR1 MDHEN and CDR2 SYDVKM. V was shortened by 3 bases and J by 4 bases, with 6 bases between the two germline ends. The length of the CDR3 is 13 residues. In its sample, this clonotype was seen a few times. TCRdb reprocessed the 5' RACE reads with MiXCR, giving one entry per CDR3 protein. The table records 1,800,000 or so distinct CDR3 sequences, under 35% of them present only once. The chain is built from TRBV28 and TRBJ1-4; D is unresolved. The origin of this receptor is a newborn girl in good health. The sample comprised cord blood. CDR3: CASSFTGNEKLFF. For the CDR3, the DNA is TGTGCCAGCAGTTTCACCGGTAATGAAAAACTGTTTTTT.